The clone carrying this TCR beta chain was seen only a few times. Its antigen remains unknown. Clones were read by immunoSEQ multiplex PCR, and TCRdb kept only the in-frame ones, dropping some. The sample carries about 100,000 clones, about 94% recorded once. This specimen belongs to a study of T cell responses to AZD1222 COVID-19 vaccine. Study summary: Some second doses came at about 4 weeks and others at about 12 weeks; these were pooled. Study-wide points: Baseline serology detected seropositivity in only a handful of AZD1222 recipients.

The germline V gene has CDR1 MNHEY and CDR2 SVGAGI. The CDR3 runs 12 residues. The V gene end was trimmed by 8 bases and the J gene end by 4 bases; junction bases not matched to a gene: 2. This chain links TRBV6-5 with TRBJ1-3; TRBD1 matches at 7 bases. This TCR was sampled from an adult in good health. The sequenced sample was peripheral blood, obtained on day 0 of AZD1222 vaccination. CDR3 in DNA: TGTGCCAGCGGGACAGACGGAAACACCATATATTTT. Amino acids: CASGTDGNTIYF.